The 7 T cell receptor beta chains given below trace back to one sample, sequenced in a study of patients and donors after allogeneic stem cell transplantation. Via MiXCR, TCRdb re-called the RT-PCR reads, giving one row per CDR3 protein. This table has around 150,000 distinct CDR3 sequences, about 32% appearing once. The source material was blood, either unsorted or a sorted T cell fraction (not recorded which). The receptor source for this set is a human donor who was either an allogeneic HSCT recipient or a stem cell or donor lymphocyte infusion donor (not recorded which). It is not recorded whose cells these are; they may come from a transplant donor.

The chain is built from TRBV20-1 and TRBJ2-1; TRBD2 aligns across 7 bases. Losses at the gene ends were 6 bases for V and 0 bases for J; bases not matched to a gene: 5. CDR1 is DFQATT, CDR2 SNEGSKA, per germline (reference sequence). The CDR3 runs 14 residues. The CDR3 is CSARTGGSYNEQFF. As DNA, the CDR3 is TGCAGTGCCCGGACGGGGGGCTCCTACAATGAGCAGTTCTTC.

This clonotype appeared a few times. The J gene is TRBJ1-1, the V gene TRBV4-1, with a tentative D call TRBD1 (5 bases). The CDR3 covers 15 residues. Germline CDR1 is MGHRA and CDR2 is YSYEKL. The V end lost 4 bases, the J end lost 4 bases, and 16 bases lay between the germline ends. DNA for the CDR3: TGCGCCAGCAGCCGTGTGAGGGGAGGGATCACTGAAGCTTTCTTT. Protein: CASSRVRGGITEAFF.

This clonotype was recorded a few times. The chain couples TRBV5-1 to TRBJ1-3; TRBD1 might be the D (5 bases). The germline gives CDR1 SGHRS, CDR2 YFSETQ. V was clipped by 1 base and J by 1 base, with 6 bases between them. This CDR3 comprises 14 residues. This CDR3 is CASSLPGSGNTIYF. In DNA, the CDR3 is TGCGCCAGCAGCTTGCCAGGGTCTGGAAACACCATATATTTT.

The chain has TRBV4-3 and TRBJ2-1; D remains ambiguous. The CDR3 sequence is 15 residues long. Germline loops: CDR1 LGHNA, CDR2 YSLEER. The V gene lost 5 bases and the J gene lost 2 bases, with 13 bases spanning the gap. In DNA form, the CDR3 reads TGCGCCAGCAGCACTGACATACCACCCTACAATGAGCAGTTCTTC. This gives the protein CASSTDIPPYNEQFF.

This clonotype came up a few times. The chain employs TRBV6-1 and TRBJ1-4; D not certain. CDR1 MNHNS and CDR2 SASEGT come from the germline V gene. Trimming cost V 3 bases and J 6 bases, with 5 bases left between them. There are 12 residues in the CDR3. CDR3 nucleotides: TGTGCCAGCAGTGACGAAGATGAAAAACTGTTTTTT. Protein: CASSDEDEKLFF.

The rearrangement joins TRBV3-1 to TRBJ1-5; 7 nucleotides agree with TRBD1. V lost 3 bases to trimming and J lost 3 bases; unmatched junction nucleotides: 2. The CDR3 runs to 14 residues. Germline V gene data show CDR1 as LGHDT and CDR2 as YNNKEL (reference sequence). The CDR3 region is CASSHDRVNQPQHF. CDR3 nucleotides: TGTGCCAGCAGCCATGACAGGGTCAATCAGCCCCAGCATTTT.

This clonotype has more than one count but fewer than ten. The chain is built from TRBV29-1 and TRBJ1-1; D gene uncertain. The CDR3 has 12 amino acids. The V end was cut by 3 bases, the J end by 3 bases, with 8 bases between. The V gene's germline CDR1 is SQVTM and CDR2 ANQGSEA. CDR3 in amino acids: CSVEEGYTEAFF. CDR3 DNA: TGCAGCGTTGAGGAGGGTTACACTGAAGCTTTCTTT.